A selection of T cell receptor beta chains follows, all from one sample in a study of T-cell reconstitution after alpha-beta-depleted transplantation in children. TCRdb fed the PCR reads into MiXCR, producing one record per CDR3 protein. Seen here are 70,000 or so distinct CDR3 sequences, 9.5% to 13% observed once, and the top ten hold 13%. The sample in question was PBMCs, obtained before TCRalphabeta/CD19-depleted stem cell transplant. These receptors were obtained from a boy aged 5 to 17 with acute myeloid leukemia, due to receive a stem cell transplant. CDR3s include the opening cysteine and the closing phenylalanine or tryptophan. A D gene is named only where the DNA matches it firmly. For some rows the clone size is stated as once, few or many, or as a class when expanded; others skip it.

TRBV29-1,TRBD2,TRBJ2-1,many,CSVVSGGSYNEQFF,TGCAGCGTTGTGTCGGGGGGTTCCTACAATGAGCAGTTCTTC
TRBV2,.,TRBJ2-2,many,CASSEEGSDTGELFF,TGTGCCAGCAGTGAAGAGGGGTCGGACACCGGGGAGCTGTTTTTT
TRBV12-3/TRBV12-4,.,TRBJ1-5,many,CASTPGTSDDGAQHF,TGTGCCAGCACCCCCGGGACATCGGATGATGGAGCCCAGCATTTT
TRBV10-3,.,TRBJ2-2,many,CAIKPGTNTGELFF,TGTGCCATCAAACCGGGTACGAACACCGGGGAGCTGTTTTTT
TRBV20-1,.,TRBJ1-2,many,CSAGLRSGYTF,TGCAGTGCTGGCTTGAGGAGTGGCTACACCTTC
TRBV20-1,TRBD2,TRBJ2-7,medium-sized,CSATSEDGGYEQYF,TGCAGTGCTACCTCGGAAGACGGGGGGTACGAGCAGTACTTC
TRBV7-2,.,TRBJ2-6,many,CASSLFLSGANVLTF,TGTGCCAGCAGCTTATTTCTCTCTGGGGCCAACGTCCTGACTTTC
TRBV24-1,TRBD2,TRBJ2-7,many,CATSGSSSGSSYEQYF,TGTGCCACCAGTGGCTCTTCTAGCGGGAGCTCGTACGAGCAGTACTTC
TRBV7-2,.,TRBJ2-5,many,CASSPRWGMKQETQYF,TGTGCCAGCAGCCCCAGGTGGGGGATGAAACAAGAGACCCAGTACTTC
TRBV4-2,TRBD2,TRBJ2-1,many,CASSQPGLGGNEQFF,TGTGCCAGCAGCCAACCGGGACTAGGAGGTAATGAGCAGTTCTTC
TRBV7-2,.,TRBJ1-1,.,CASSNTHLGVSEAFF,TGTGCCAGCAGCAATACCCATCTCGGGGTTTCTGAAGCTTTCTTT
TRBV2,TRBD1,TRBJ2-2,many,CASGINLDRGYTGELFF,TGTGCCAGCGGAATCAACCTCGACAGGGGGTATACCGGGGAGCTGTTTTTT
TRBV5-1,.,TRBJ2-2,many,CASSLRDPTAGELFF,TGCGCCAGCAGCTTAAGGGACCCGACGGCCGGGGAGCTGTTTTTT
TRBV15,TRBD1,TRBJ2-3,many,CATSTTGPRDTQYF,TGTGCCACCAGTACGACAGGGCCCCGCGATACGCAGTATTTT
TRBV12-3/TRBV12-4,.,TRBJ2-7,many,CASSLRELSYEQYF,TGTGCCAGCAGCTTGAGGGAGCTATCCTACGAGCAGTACTTC
TRBV12-3/TRBV12-4,TRBD1,TRBJ2-7,many,CASSQTGGPYEQYF,TGTGCCAGCAGTCAGACAGGGGGACCCTACGAGCAGTACTTC
TRBV5-1,.,TRBJ2-5,many,CASSLSTGSSGTQYF,TGCGCCAGCAGCTTGTCTACGGGTTCATCCGGGACCCAGTACTTC
TRBV20-1,TRBD1,TRBJ1-1,many,CSVDRGLNTEAFF,TGCAGTGTCGACAGGGGGCTGAACACTGAAGCTTTCTTT
TRBV19,.,TRBJ2-1,many,CASSWVPLDNEQFF,TGTGCCAGCTCCTGGGTCCCGTTGGACAATGAGCAGTTCTTC
TRBV29-1,.,TRBJ2-2,many,CSVKTGELFF,TGCAGCGTCAAAACCGGGGAGCTGTTTTTT
TRBV7-7,TRBD1,TRBJ2-7,many,CASSLGTGDREQYF,TGTGCTAGCAGCTTAGGGACAGGGGACCGGGAGCAGTACTTC
TRBV20-1,.,TRBJ1-5,many,CSARTVAQHF,TGCAGTGCTAGAACGGTGGCCCAGCATTTT
TRBV10-3,TRBD1,TRBJ1-1,.,CAISESFGTGASTEAFF,TGTGCCATCAGTGAGTCGTTCGGGACAGGGGCCAGTACTGAAGCTTTCTTT
TRBV7-3,TRBD2,TRBJ2-1,many,CASSPRTSRYEQFF,TGTGCCAGCAGCCCCCGGACTAGCCGTTATGAGCAGTTCTTC
TRBV5-5,.,TRBJ2-2,many,CASSFETDYTGELFF,TGTGCCAGCAGCTTCGAGACCGATTACACCGGGGAGCTGTTTTTT
TRBV11-2,.,TRBJ1-4,many,CASSLSLSATNEKLFF,TGTGCCAGCAGCTTATCTCTCAGCGCAACTAATGAAAAACTGTTTTTT
TRBV20-1,.,TRBJ2-4,many,CSARDWRNQNIQYF,TGCAGTGCTAGAGATTGGAGAAACCAAAACATTCAGTACTTC
TRBV12-3/TRBV12-4,TRBD1,TRBJ1-3,many,CASSTRGTGAGNTIYF,TGTGCCAGCAGCACTAGGGGAACAGGGGCTGGAAACACCATATATTTT
TRBV20-1,TRBD1,TRBJ2-3,many,CSARGRTDTQYF,TGCAGTGCGAGGGGGCGCACAGATACGCAGTATTTT
TRBV20-1,.,TRBJ1-2,many,CSAPPGAGFNYGYTF,TGCAGTGCCCCCCCGGGGGCGGGATTTAACTATGGCTACACCTTC
TRBV7-2,.,TRBJ2-5,many,CASSLGWGQETQYF,TGTGCCAGCAGCTTAGGGTGGGGCCAAGAGACCCAGTACTTC
TRBV12-3/TRBV12-4,.,TRBJ2-3,many,CASCPGDTSTDTQYF,TGTGCCAGCTGCCCGGGGGACACTAGCACAGATACGCAGTATTTT
TRBV6-5,.,TRBJ2-1,many,CASSYPGGSYNEQFF,TGTGCCAGCAGTTACCCAGGCGGCTCCTACAATGAGCAGTTCTTC
TRBV9,.,TRBJ2-2,many,CASSVTGHTGELFF,TGTGCCAGCAGCGTAACTGGGCACACCGGGGAGCTGTTTTTT
TRBV7-2,TRBD1,TRBJ2-3,few,CASSLARTGFTDTQYF,TGTGCCAGCAGCTTAGCCCGGACAGGGTTCACAGATACGCAGTATTTT
TRBV6-5,TRBD2,TRBJ2-1,.,CASSSPPAGGPYEQFF,TGTGCCAGCAGTTCCCCCCCAGCGGGGGGGCCATATGAGCAGTTCTTC
TRBV11-2,TRBD2,TRBJ2-5,many,CASSAGLAQTQYF,TGTGCCAGCAGCGCGGGACTAGCGCAGACCCAGTACTTC
TRBV5-1,.,TRBJ2-1,many,CASSLVSVNEQFF,TGCGCCAGCAGCTTGGTTTCGGTCAATGAGCAGTTCTTC
TRBV20-1,TRBD1,TRBJ2-7,many,CSALRDSYEQYF,TGCAGTGCTCTCCGGGACAGCTACGAGCAGTACTTC
TRBV4-2,.,TRBJ2-3,many,CASSQVSDTQYF,TGTGCCAGCAGCCAAGTTTCAGATACGCAGTATTTT